The 11 T cell receptor beta chains reported below all come from one sample, sequenced in a study of T-cell memory formation after mild COVID-19. TCRdb reprocessed the 5' RACE reads with MiXCR, giving one entry per CDR3 protein. The profile shows roughly 410,000 distinct CDR3 sequences, around 24% of them singletons. The sequenced sample consisted of PBMCs or a T cell subset sorted from them (not recorded which). Every receptor here comes from an adult woman who had mild COVID-19 (a few samples of this study predate the infection). Cell type and time point are not known.

This clonotype was detected only a few times. This chain links TRBV24-1 with TRBJ2-6; D call uncertain. Trimming took 4 bases from V and 0 from J, leaving 0 bases between them. Germline V gene data show CDR1 as KGHDR and CDR2 as SFDVKD. The CDR3 covers 13 residues. CDR3 protein: CATSDSGANVLTF. The CDR3 region has the DNA TGTGCCACCAGTGACTCTGGGGCCAACGTCCTGACTTTC.

A few counts support this clonotype. The chain links TRBV4-1 to TRBJ1-3; 10 nucleotides agree with TRBD1. This CDR3 has 17 residues. V lost 1 base and J lost 7; bases outside the gene matches: 10. The germline V gene encodes CDR1 MGHRA and CDR2 YSYEKL. The CDR3 region is CASSQALPGQGKNTIYF. The DNA of the CDR3 is TGCGCCAGCAGCCAAGCGTTGCCGGGACAGGGGAAGAACACCATATATTTT.

The rearrangement joins TRBV29-1 to TRBJ1-1; 9 nucleotides agree with TRBD1. After removal of 7 bases from V and 0 bases from J, the junction contained 6 bases not matched to a gene. This CDR3 has 14 residues. Per germline, CDR1 SQVTM and CDR2 ANQGSEA. CDR3 bases: TGCAGCGCCGGACAGGGGTTCATGAACACTGAAGCTTTCTTT. Translating it yields CSAGQGFMNTEAFF. Full variable domain (remainder filled in from reference TRBV29-1 and TRBJ1-1): SAVISQKPSRDICQRGTSLTIQCQVDSQVTMMFWYRQQPGQSLTLIATANQGSEATYESGFVIDKFPISRPNLTFSTLTVSNMSPEDSSIYLCSAGQGFMNTEAFFGQGTRLTVV.

This clonotype was seen more than once but under ten times. The chain combines TRBV5-1 with TRBJ2-7, with 14 bases identical to TRBD2. V was pared by 5 bases and J by 4 bases, with 5 bases of the junction left unmatched. The CDR3 consists of 15 residues. Germline V CDR1 and CDR2: SGHRS, YFSETQ. The CDR3 DNA follows: TGCGCCAGCAGGCAGACTAGCGGGAGGGCGTACGAGCAGTACTTC. It specifies CASRQTSGRAYEQYF.

This clonotype has only a few counts. The V call is TRBV7-2, the J call TRBJ2-3; 8 bases are shared with TRBD2. The V segment lost 5 bases and the J segment 0 bases; nucleotides outside the gene matches: 10. The CDR3 totals 17 residues. The germline V gene has CDR1 SGHTA and CDR2 FQGNSA. The CDR3: CASSPAAGGGSTDTQYF. CDR3 in DNA: TGTGCCAGCAGCCCCGCCGCCGGGGGGGGAAGCACAGATACGCAGTATTTT.

This clonotype has more than one count but fewer than ten. V and J are TRBV5-1 and TRBJ2-5; tentatively, D is TRBD1 or TRBD2 (6 bases each). V lost 4 bases and J 4 bases, leaving 14 bases between the germline ends. Per germline, CDR1 SGHRS and CDR2 YFSETQ. CDR3 length: 14 amino acids. This CDR3 is CASSEGGPRETQYF. The CDR3 nucleotides read TGCGCCAGCAGCGAAGGGGGGCCAAGAGAGACCCAGTACTTC.

The rearrangement joins TRBV24-1 to TRBJ2-7, with 9 bases that match TRBD1. The CDR3 runs to 12 residues. The ends lost 12 bases at V and 2 bases at J; junction bases unmatched: 4. Germline V gene sequence: CDR1 KGHDR, CDR2 SFDVKD. CDR3 in DNA: TGTGCCCAGCGGGACAGGGCCTACGAGCAGTACTTC. The encoded protein is CAQRDRAYEQYF.

This clonotype was seen a handful of times. The gene calls are TRBV4-1 and TRBJ2-3; D gene uncertain. The germline V gene encodes CDR1 MGHRA and CDR2 YSYEKL. V was clipped by 1 base and J by 6 bases, with 8 bases between them. There are 13 residues in the CDR3. CDR3 sequence: CASSQGVRDTQYF. CDR3 DNA sequence: TGCGCCAGCAGCCAAGGTGTCCGTGATACGCAGTATTTT.

The rearrangement links TRBV2 to TRBJ2-7; 9 bases agree with TRBD1. V lost 3 bases to trimming and J lost 2 bases; unmatched junction nucleotides: 8. The CDR3 loop spans 16 amino acids. CDR1 is SNHLY, CDR2 FYNNEI, per germline. The CDR3 spells CASSDWDRVETYEQYF. The CDR3 DNA reads TGTGCCAGCAGTGATTGGGACAGGGTGGAAACCTACGAGCAGTACTTC.

The table lists this clonotype with a few counts. V is TRBV7-9 and J is TRBJ2-7; D possibly corresponds to TRBD2 (5 bases). The CDR3 extends over 14 amino acids. CDR1 and CDR2 (germline): SEHNR, FQNEAQ (reference sequence). Trimming left V 3 bases short and J 3 bases short, with 12 bases between. CDR3 sequence reads: CASSLVRGIYEQYF. As DNA, the CDR3 is TGTGCCAGCAGCTTGGTACGGGGAATCTACGAGCAGTACTTC.

The chain employs TRBV24-1 and TRBJ1-5, with TRBD1 matching over 8 bases. The V and J ends lost 3 bases and 5 bases, in that order; junction bases with no gene match: 2. The length of the CDR3 is 14 residues. Germline CDR1 KGHDR, CDR2 SFDVKD. CDR3 coding DNA: TGTGCCACCAGTGATCGGACAGGGCATCAGCCCCAGCATTTT. Protein sequence: CATSDRTGHQPQHF.